The 14 T cell receptor beta chains below all came from one sample that was sequenced in a study of cytotoxic CD8 clonotypes in ibrutinib-treated CLL. The repertoire was sequenced with immunoSEQ multiplex PCR; TCRdb's copy has only in-frame clones and lacks some. Of around 250,000 clones detected, 70% appear once; the ten largest clones hold 15%. The input for sequencing was PBMCs, taken after 24 months of ibrutinib treatment. These receptor sequences come from a human donor with chronic lymphocytic leukemia.

J is TRBJ2-1 and V is TRBV27, with TRBD2 identical over 8 bases. CDR1 and CDR2 (germline): MNHEY, SMNVEV (reference sequence). There are 16 residues in the CDR3. J was trimmed by 2 bases and V by 2 bases; bases with no gene match: 5. In DNA, the CDR3 is TGTGCCAGCAGTTTAAAGCTAGCGGGTGCCTACAATGAGCAGTTCTTC. Amino acids: CASSLKLAGAYNEQFF.

This clone was recorded once. The V gene is TRBV5-1, the J gene TRBJ2-5; 12 bases agree with TRBD2. The J segment lost 5 bases and the V segment lost 5 bases, leaving 4 bases of the junction unmatched. CDR1 is SGHRS, CDR2 YFSETQ, per germline. The CDR3 sequence is 14 residues long. The CDR3 is CASSLAGGDETQYF. DNA of the CDR3: TGCGCCAGCAGTCTAGCGGGAGGGGACGAGACCCAGTACTTC.

V is TRBV9 and J is TRBJ2-1; possibly TRBD2 for D (6 bases). The V and J ends lost 0 bases and 7 bases respectively, with 14 bases between them. The CDR3 length is 15 residues. Germline V gene data show CDR1 as SGDLS and CDR2 as YYNGEE. In DNA, the CDR3 is TGTGCCAGCAGCGTAGACGGAGGGCCTCGGAATGAGCAGTTCTTC. Translating gives CASSVDGGPRNEQFF.

CDR3 amino acids: CASSFLAGVEQYF. The CDR3 region has the DNA TGTGCCAGCAGTTTCCTAGCGGGAGTCGAGCAGTACTTC. The chain couples TRBV27 to TRBJ2-7; 10 bases line up with TRBD2. The CDR3 totals 13 residues. Looked up from germline, CDR1 is MNHEY and CDR2 is SMNVEV (reference sequence). The V and J ends lost 3 bases and 6 bases, in that order; junction bases with no gene match: 2.

This chain joins TRBV6-5 and TRBJ1-1, with D hard to call. V lost 0 bases and J 4 bases, leaving 9 bases between the germline ends. The CDR3 extends over 14 amino acids. The V gene's germline CDR1 is MNHEY and CDR2 SVGAGI. The CDR3 nucleotides read TGTGCCAGCAGTTACTCTAAGGCGGGCACTGAAGCTTTCTTT. This encodes CASSYSKAGTEAFF.

The CDR3 DNA is TGTGCCAGCTCCTGGGAGCGGGGGCGTCTCTCGGAGCAGTTCTTC. Translated, it gives CASSWERGRLSEQFF. The chain is built from TRBV7-4 and TRBJ2-1; 8 positions match TRBD2. The germline V gene encodes CDR1 SGHVT and CDR2 SQSDAQ. The CDR3 spans 15 residues. The junction had 16 bases not matched to a gene; V was cut back by 8 bases and J by 10 bases. Combining the CDR3 with reference TRBV7-4 and TRBJ2-1 gives the whole variable domain GAGVSQSPRYKVAKRGRDVALRCDSISGHVTLYWYRQTLGQGSEVLTYSQSDAQRDKSGRPSGRFSAERPERSVSTLKIQRTEQGDSAVYLCASSWERGRLSEQFFGPGTRLTVL.

This chain uses TRBV9 with TRBJ2-5; TRBD1 matches 10 bases. Germline values: CDR1 SGDLS, CDR2 YYNGEE. J was trimmed by 4 bases and V by 7 bases; bases with no gene match: 10. The CDR3 is 15 amino acids. The CDR3 protein is CASSPTGGGGETQYF. The CDR3 bases are TGTGCCAGCTCCCCGACAGGGGGCGGAGGAGAGACCCAGTACTTC.

The chain combines TRBV18 with TRBJ2-5; unclear D gene. The CDR3 has 12 residues. Germline CDR1 KGHSH, CDR2 LQKENI. V was trimmed by 6 bases and J by 5 bases, leaving 10 bases between them. For the CDR3, the DNA is TGTGCCAGCTCCAAGGATCGGGAGACCCAGTACTTC. The encoded protein is CASSKDRETQYF. Using reference TRBV18 and TRBJ2-5 for the parts outside the CDR3, the full variable domain is NAGVMQNPRHLVRRRGQEARLRCSPMKGHSHVYWYRQLPEEGLKFMVYLQKENIIDESGMPKERFSAEFPKEGPSILRIQQVVRGDSAAYFCASSKDRETQYFGPGTRLLVL.

This clone was counted between two and nine times. J is TRBJ2-7 and V is TRBV9; 7 bases align to TRBD1. CDR1 is SGDLS and CDR2 is YYNGEE in the germline V gene. The CDR3 covers 14 residues. V was pared by 2 bases and J by 6 bases, with 8 bases of the junction left unmatched. Here the CDR3 DNA reads TGTGCCAGCAGCGTCGACAGGGTTGGTCGCGAGCAGTACTTC. Amino acids: CASSVDRVGREQYF.

The table lists this clone with a few counts. The V call is TRBV28, the J call TRBJ1-5; D is unresolved. The CDR3 covers 13 residues. Germline CDR1 is MDHEN and CDR2 is SYDVKM. Trimming left V 8 bases short and J 5 bases short, with 13 bases between. This CDR3 reads CASLRYPHQPQHF. The CDR3 region has the DNA TGTGCCAGCCTCAGATATCCCCATCAGCCCCAGCATTTT.

V usage is TRBV29-1 and J usage is TRBJ2-2; D gene uncertain. CDR1 and CDR2 (germline): SQVTM, ANQGSEA. This CDR3 spans 12 amino acids. The V and J ends lost 4 bases and 4 bases respectively, with 7 bases between them. Here the CDR3 reads CSVARVTGELFF. The CDR3 region has the DNA TGCAGCGTTGCACGGGTCACCGGGGAGCTGTTTTTT.

The chain combines TRBV29-1 with TRBJ2-7; no clear D. Germline loops: CDR1 SQVTM, CDR2 ANQGSEA. Trimming took off 4 bases at V and 0 bases at J, with 10 bases between the two ends. This CDR3 region has 13 residues. CDR3 DNA sequence: TGCAGCGTTGTAACTGCAACCTCCTACGAGCAGTACTTC. This gives the protein CSVVTATSYEQYF.

The J gene is TRBJ1-4, the V gene TRBV1; the listed D gene, TRBD1, was not tested against the DNA. TRBV1 is a pseudogene segment. The CDR3 spans 15 residues. Here the CDR3 reads CTSRTRGTGVEELFF. The CDR3 DNA reads as TGCACCAGCAGGACCCGAGGGACAGGGGTTGAGGAACTGTTTTTT.

The V gene is TRBV5-1, the J gene TRBJ2-2; weak D call: TRBD2 (5 bases). This CDR3 is built from 14 residues. CDR1 SGHRS and CDR2 YFSETQ come from the germline V gene. V lost 0 bases to trimming and J lost 6 bases, with 9 bases between them. CDR3 coding DNA: TGCGCCAGCAGCTTGGGGACTCATGCCGGGGAGCTGTTTTTT. Its translation: CASSLGTHAGELFF.